This is a list of T cell receptor beta chains from one sample in a study of cytomegalovirus exposure and HLA in healthy donors. The table came from immunoSEQ multiplex PCR; TCRdb's copy has only in-frame clones and leaves some out. The sample shows 160,000 or so clones, around four fifths of them seen only once. The sequenced sample was PBMCs. Every receptor here comes from a woman under 30 in good health and CMV-seronegative. The conserved cysteine and the conserved F or W are not part of the CDR3 here.

CDR3 protein,J gene,V gene
ASSLREANYGYT,TRBJ1-2,TRBV7-2
ASSFAPGLAGTYEQY,TRBJ2-7,TRBV5-1
ASSLGARGQTEAF,TRBJ1-1,TRBV7-2
ASVRLGPFGEDIQY,TRBJ2-4,TRBV7-9
ASSLVRTGGYGYT,TRBJ1-2,TRBV28
ASSPSTGTERSYEQY,.,TRBV7-9
ASSEDRGGTDTQY,TRBJ2-3,TRBV6-4
ASSDYRDTEAF,TRBJ1-1,TRBV6-4
ASSGPGAGDSNQPQH,TRBJ1-5,TRBV5-6
ASSTHLRVSSYNSPLH,TRBJ1-6,TRBV5-8
ASSVGLGAGETQY,TRBJ2-5,TRBV9
ASPGDENTEAF,TRBJ1-1,TRBV19
ASSRDFYGYT,TRBJ1-2,TRBV19
ASSLDGINQPQH,TRBJ1-5,TRBV5-4
ASSLVTRGGGDTQY,TRBJ2-3,TRBV5-1
ASSLEGAVAEAF,TRBJ1-1,TRBV11-1
ASSPAAGQGLYGYT,TRBJ1-2,TRBV5-4
ASSLVRQGLNQPQH,TRBJ1-5,TRBV7-2
ASSSASYEQF,TRBJ2-1,TRBV11-2
ASTSGGGGYEQF,TRBJ2-1,TRBV7-9
ASRTGGLMGEAF,TRBJ1-1,TRBV28
ASSLLTSRAF,TRBJ1-1,TRBV28
ASSQARGLGIGDTEAF,TRBJ1-1,TRBV14
ASSSNARGGGNEQF,TRBJ2-1,TRBV11-2
AISSDRDYGYT,TRBJ1-2,TRBV10-3
ASDTNRRLNTEAL,TRBJ1-1,TRBV19
ASSLMVSSGGDYEQF,TRBJ2-1,TRBV7-2